A selection of T cell receptor beta chains follows, all from one sample in a study of beta chain features in type 1 diabetes. Sequenced by immunoSEQ multiplex PCR; TCRdb stores in-frame clones only, minus some. The table includes 150,000 to 200,000 clones, around 8.6% detected once. Sequencing was carried out using central memory CD4+ T cells from blood. The receptors were sampled from a woman aged 18-30 years with type 1 diabetes. Each CDR3 is given with its conserved first and last residue. The D gene is left open where the match is weak. Rows give clone size only sometimes, using once, few, many, or a class for an expanded clone.

J gene,V gene,D gene,clone size,CDR3 DNA,CDR3 protein
TRBJ2-2,TRBV7-9,-,few,TGTGCCAGCAGCTTAGAAGGGGTCGGGGAGCTGTTTTTT,CASSLEGVGELFF
TRBJ1-5,TRBV30,-,few,TGTGCCTGGAGTGTCAACAGGGAACAGCCCCAGCATTTT,CAWSVNREQPQHF
TRBJ2-3,TRBV27,TRBD2,-,TGTGCCAGCAGAGATCGGACTAGCGTATACACAGATACGCAGTATTTT,CASRDRTSVYTDTQYF
TRBJ2-1,TRBV5-1,TRBD2,few,TGCGCCAGCAGCTTGTTCACTAGCGGGGGATCCGAGCAGTTCTTC,CASSLFTSGGSEQFF
TRBJ1-2,TRBV4-3,-,few,TGCGCCAGCAGCTCCCGCGGCGGGGGATCTTTTGGCTACACCTTC,CASSSRGGGSFGYTF
TRBJ2-7,TRBV20-1,TRBD1,-,TGCAGTGCTAGTGAGGGGGCAGACCCCCGCTTC,CSASEGADPRF
TRBJ2-3,TRBV4-1,-,few,TGCGCCAGCAGCCAAGCGTTTTCCGGGATCACAGATACGCAGTATTTT,CASSQAFSGITDTQYF
TRBJ2-7,TRBV20-1,-,many,TGCAGTGTTCTACAGGGCAACGAGCAGTACTTC,CSVLQGNEQYF
TRBJ2-5,TRBV5-1,TRBD1,-,TGCGCCAGCAGCTTAGCTAGACAGGGATTGAGGGAGACCCAGTACTTC,CASSLARQGLRETQYF
TRBJ2-7,TRBV4-1,TRBD1,-,TGCGCCAGCAGCCAAACAGGGGGAAGCTACGAGCAGTACTTC,CASSQTGGSYEQYF
TRBJ1-6,TRBV25-1,-,few,TGTGCCAGCAGACAGGCATTCAATTCACCCCTCCACTTT,CASRQAFNSPLHF
TRBJ2-5,TRBV7-2,TRBD2,-,TGTGCCAGCAGCTTAGGAGTAGCGGGGCAAGAGACCCAGTACTTC,CASSLGVAGQETQYF
TRBJ2-1,TRBV15,-,many,TGTGCCGCCGCGGAGGGCCCCAATGAGCAGTTCTTC,CAAAEGPNEQFF
TRBJ1-1,TRBV19,-,few,TGTGCCAGTAGTATGGTGCAGATGAACACTGAAGCTTTCTTT,CASSMVQMNTEAFF
TRBJ1-5,TRBV19,TRBD1,few,TGTGCCAGTAGTCCCGACAGGGGGAATCAGCCCCAGCATTTT,CASSPDRGNQPQHF
TRBJ1-5,TRBV7-2,TRBD1,-,TGTGCCAGCAGCCAGGGACAGGGAGGTCAGCCCCAGCATTTT,CASSQGQGGQPQHF
TRBJ2-7,TRBV7-2,TRBD2,few,TGTGCCAGCAGTCCGACTAGCGGGGTCTACGAGCAGTACTTC,CASSPTSGVYEQYF
TRBJ2-7,TRBV5-1,TRBD1,-,TGCGCCAGCAGCTCTGCGGGACAGGGTTATGTCTACGAGCAGTACTTC,CASSSAGQGYVYEQYF
TRBJ2-1,TRBV18,-,few,TGTGCCAGCTCACGTAGTTATTGGGGTAGCGGAAACAATGAGCAGTTCTTC,CASSRSYWGSGNNEQFF
TRBJ2-7,TRBV5-1,TRBD1,-,TGCGCCAGCAGCGCGGGACAGGCAACCTACGAGCAGTACTTC,CASSAGQATYEQYF
TRBJ1-2,TRBV4-3,-,-,TGCGCCAGCAGCCAGACAAGGAAATCCTATGGCTACACCTTC,CASSQTRKSYGYTF
TRBJ2-1,TRBV2,-,-,TGTGCCAGCAGTGCCCTCGGTGAGCAGTTCTTC,CASSALGEQFF
TRBJ2-1,TRBV9,TRBD2,-,TGTGCCAGCGGAGCCCTAGCGGGAGCAGGCAATGAGCAGTTCTTC,CASGALAGAGNEQFF
TRBJ2-7,TRBV6-5,-,few,TGTGCCAGCAGTCCCCCCGGCAGGGCGAGGGAGCAGTACTTC,CASSPPGRAREQYF
TRBJ2-1,TRBV7-2,-,few,TGTGCCAGCAGCTTAACGGGGGGCGTCTACAATGAGCAGTTCTTC,CASSLTGGVYNEQFF
TRBJ1-5,TRBV19,TRBD1,-,TGTGCCAGCCTCCTTAAGGGACAGAGCAATCAGCCCCAGCATTTT,CASLLKGQSNQPQHF
TRBJ1-2,TRBV28,-,few,TGTGCCAGCAGTCAGTTCTATGGCTACACCTTC,CASSQFYGYTF
TRBJ1-2,TRBV28,-,-,TGTGCCAGCAGTTCCGGCGGATTATATGGCTACACCTTC,CASSSGGLYGYTF
TRBJ1-2,TRBV7-9,TRBD1,few,TGTGCCAGCAGCCCAAATGCTCAGGGGGCTAGAGCTGGCTACACCTTC,CASSPNAQGARAGYTF
TRBJ2-1,TRBV5-4,TRBD1,-,TGTGCCAGCAGCTGGGCTACAGGGGGCAACAATGAGCAGTTCTTC,CASSWATGGNNEQFF
TRBJ2-7,TRBV7-8,-,many,TGTGCCAGCACCCTTGGGGGCAGCTCCTACGAGCAGTACTTC,CASTLGGSSYEQYF
TRBJ2-1,TRBV7-2,-,-,TGTGCCAGCAGCTTTGGCCCGTTCAATGAGCAGTTCTTC,CASSFGPFNEQFF
TRBJ2-1,TRBV7-6,TRBD2,few,TGTGCCAGCAGCTTAGGAGGGAGGGGTTACAATGAGCAGTTCTTC,CASSLGGRGYNEQFF
TRBJ2-1,TRBV28,-,medium-sized,TGTGCCAGCAGTTTATATGGACAGAGCTCCTACAATGAGCAGTTCTTC,CASSLYGQSSYNEQFF
TRBJ1-1,TRBV30,-,-,TGTGCCTGGGGCCCTGAGAGGACTGAAGCTTTCTTT,CAWGPERTEAFF
TRBJ2-7,TRBV14,TRBD1,few,TGTGCCAGCAGCCAAGATGGGGGGACAGGGCGGTACGAGCAGTACTTC,CASSQDGGTGRYEQYF
TRBJ2-7,TRBV6-1,TRBD2,many,TGTGCCACCGGGACTAGCGGGAGAGAGCAGTACTTC,CATGTSGREQYF
TRBJ2-7,TRBV28,TRBD2,-,TGTGCCAGCAGTTTACTCGGGACTAGCGGCCGCTACGAGCAGTACTTC,CASSLLGTSGRYEQYF
TRBJ2-1,TRBV28,TRBD2,-,TGTGCGACGCGGGGGTACTCCTACAATGAGCAGTTCTTC,CATRGYSYNEQFF
TRBJ1-1,TRBV25-1,-,few,TGTGCCAGCAGTGAATCCCTGAGCATGAACACTGAAGCTTTCTTT,CASSESLSMNTEAFF
TRBJ1-4,TRBV4-3,TRBD1,-,TGCGCCAGCAGCCAAGCCCTACCACGGACAGGGGTAAATGAAAAACTGTTTTTT,CASSQALPRTGVNEKLFF
TRBJ1-2,TRBV19,TRBD1,few,TGTGCCAGTAGTATCCGAAACAGGGGATTCCATGGCTACACCTTC,CASSIRNRGFHGYTF
TRBJ2-3,TRBV11-2,TRBD2,many,TGTGCCAGCCTCCCGGGACTAGCGGGAGCGACTCGCACAGATACGCAGTATTTT,CASLPGLAGATRTDTQYF
TRBJ2-7,TRBV28,TRBD1,-,TGTGCCAGCAGGCCGGGACAGGCCACCTACGAGCAGTACTTC,CASRPGQATYEQYF
TRBJ2-6,TRBV30,-,few,TGTGCCTGGAGGGACAGCTCTGGGGCCAACGTCCTGACTTTC,CAWRDSSGANVLTF
TRBJ1-1,TRBV9,TRBD1,few,TGTGCCAGCAGCGTCCAGGGGGTGAACACTGAAGCTTTCTTT,CASSVQGVNTEAFF
TRBJ2-7,TRBV7-9,TRBD2,-,TGTGCCAGCACCCCAGGGACTAGCGGGAGAAAAGACGAGCAGTACTTC,CASTPGTSGRKDEQYF
TRBJ2-7,TRBV7-2,TRBD2,-,TGTGCCAGCAGCCCATCTCTAGCGGGTTCGGGAGAGCAGTACTTC,CASSPSLAGSGEQYF
TRBJ1-2,TRBV10-3,-,-,TGTGCCATCAGTCGACAGGACCCTAACTATGGCTACACCTTC,CAISRQDPNYGYTF
TRBJ2-7,TRBV10-3,-,few,TGTGCCACCCGACGGCACCCTAGCTCCTACGAGCAGTACTTC,CATRRHPSSYEQYF
TRBJ2-7,TRBV14,TRBD1,-,TGTGCCAGCAGCGGACCGGGACAGGCCTACGAGCAGTACTTC,CASSGPGQAYEQYF